The rows below give T cell receptor beta chains drawn from one sample of a study of T-cell memory formation after mild COVID-19. MiXCR, run by TCRdb on the 5' RACE reads, gives a single entry per CDR3 protein. The data contain over 120,000 distinct CDR3 sequences, 6% to 6.5% of them singletons. The specimen was PBMCs or a T cell subset sorted from them (not recorded which). The receptor set was obtained from an adult woman who had mild COVID-19 (a few samples of this study predate the infection). Cell type and time point are not known. CDR3s include the opening cysteine and the closing phenylalanine or tryptophan. Each record gives: D gene, J gene, V gene, CDR3 protein. D genes are given only for firm matches.

. TRBJ2-5 TRBV7-2 CASSLRTTGGGETQYF
. TRBJ1-2 TRBV2 CASSESTYGYTF
. TRBJ1-3 TRBV9 CASSKSATSTGNTIYF
. TRBJ2-2 TRBV5-8 CASSLVASGSGELFF
. TRBJ2-7 TRBV7-2 CASSLGGDSIYEQYF
TRBD2 TRBJ2-1 TRBV18 CASSPSLAGANSYNEQFF
. TRBJ2-7 TRBV5-5 CASSFGRREVYEQYF
. TRBJ2-3 TRBV7-9 CASSYDSGFSDTQYF
. TRBJ2-1 TRBV15 CATSRIGTFYEQFF
. TRBJ2-5 TRBV28 CASSPPSGSKTQYF
TRBD2 TRBJ2-1 TRBV7-9 CASSYASTGLAGGNEQFF
TRBD1 TRBJ2-3 TRBV5-1 CASSLDGTGNADTQYF
TRBD2 TRBJ2-1 TRBV7-3 CASSTGLAGSNEQFF
TRBD2 TRBJ2-3 TRBV6-2/TRBV6-3 CASRSAGLDADTQYF
. TRBJ1-2 TRBV5-1 CASSSARKSGGLSSGYTF
TRBD2 TRBJ2-7 TRBV9 CASSPGLAYSFEQYF
. TRBJ1-1 TRBV6-1 CASSERVGKSTEAFF
. TRBJ1-2 TRBV18 CASSPKSGFSGYTF
TRBD2 TRBJ2-1 TRBV4-3 CASSQLPLAGDRVEFF
. TRBJ2-1 TRBV10-3 CAISDGGGSFDEQFF
. TRBJ2-3 TRBV3-1 CASSQAPLSGGKIDTQYF
TRBD2 TRBJ2-3 TRBV2 CASSGLAGGRGTQYF
TRBD1 TRBJ1-1 TRBV20-1 CSARAPGQGNTEAFF
TRBD1 TRBJ2-7 TRBV5-1 CASRAGQGATYEQYF
. TRBJ1-1 TRBV12-3/TRBV12-4 CASTLGPNTEAFF
. TRBJ2-7 TRBV4-1 CASSQDEWGLNSYEQYF
TRBD1 TRBJ1-5 TRBV7-3 CASSLQGAQPQHF
. TRBJ2-7 TRBV6-2/TRBV6-3 CASSEVKTGTYEQYF
. TRBJ1-1 TRBV5-1 CASSTATGMNTEAFF
TRBD1 TRBJ1-2 TRBV2 CASSQESTGDGYTF
. TRBJ1-6 TRBV10-3 CAISEKTVGSPLHF